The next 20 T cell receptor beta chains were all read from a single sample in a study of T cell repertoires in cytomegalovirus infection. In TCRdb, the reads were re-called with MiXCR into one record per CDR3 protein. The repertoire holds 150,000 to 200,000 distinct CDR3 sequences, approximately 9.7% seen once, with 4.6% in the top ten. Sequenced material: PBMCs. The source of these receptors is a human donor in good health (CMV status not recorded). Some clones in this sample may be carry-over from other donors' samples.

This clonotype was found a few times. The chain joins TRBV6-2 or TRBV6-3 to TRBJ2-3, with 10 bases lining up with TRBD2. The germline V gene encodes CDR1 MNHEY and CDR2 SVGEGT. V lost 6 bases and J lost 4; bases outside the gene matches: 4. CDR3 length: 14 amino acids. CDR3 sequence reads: CASRISGGPDTQYF. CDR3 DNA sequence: TGTGCCAGCAGGATTAGCGGGGGGCCAGATACGCAGTATTTT.

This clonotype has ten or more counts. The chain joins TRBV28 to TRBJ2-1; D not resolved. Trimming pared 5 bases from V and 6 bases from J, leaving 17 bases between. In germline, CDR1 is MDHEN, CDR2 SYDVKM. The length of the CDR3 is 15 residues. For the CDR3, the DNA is TGTGCCAGCAGTGACGTCGCAGGCCGGTCCAATGAGCAGTTCTTC. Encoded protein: CASSDVAGRSNEQFF.

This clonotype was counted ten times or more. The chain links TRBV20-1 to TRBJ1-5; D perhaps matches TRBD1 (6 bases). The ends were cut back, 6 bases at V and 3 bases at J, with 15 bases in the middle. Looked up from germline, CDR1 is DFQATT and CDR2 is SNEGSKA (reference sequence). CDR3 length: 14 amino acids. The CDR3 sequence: CSATFGGANQPQHF. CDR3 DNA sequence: TGCAGTGCGACGTTCGGGGGGGCCAATCAGCCCCAGCATTTT.

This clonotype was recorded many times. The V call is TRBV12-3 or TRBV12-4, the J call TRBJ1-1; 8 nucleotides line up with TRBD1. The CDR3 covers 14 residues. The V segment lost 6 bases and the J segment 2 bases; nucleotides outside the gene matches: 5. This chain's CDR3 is CASSRGQGNTEAFF. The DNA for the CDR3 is TGTGCCAGCAGCCGCGGACAGGGTAACACTGAAGCTTTCTTT.

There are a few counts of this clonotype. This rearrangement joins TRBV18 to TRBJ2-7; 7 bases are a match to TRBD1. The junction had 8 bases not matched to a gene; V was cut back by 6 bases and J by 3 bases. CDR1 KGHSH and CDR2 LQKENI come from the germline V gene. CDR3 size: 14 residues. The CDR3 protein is CASSPGQVDYEQYF. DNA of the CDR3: TGTGCCAGCTCGCCCGGACAGGTTGACTACGAGCAGTACTTC.

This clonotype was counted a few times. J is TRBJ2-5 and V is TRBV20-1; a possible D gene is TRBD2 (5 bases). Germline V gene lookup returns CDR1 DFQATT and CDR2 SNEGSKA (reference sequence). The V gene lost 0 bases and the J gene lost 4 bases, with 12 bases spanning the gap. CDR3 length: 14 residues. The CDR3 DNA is TGCAGTGCTAGAGATCAGGCTAGCACAGAGACCCAGTACTTC. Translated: CSARDQASTETQYF.

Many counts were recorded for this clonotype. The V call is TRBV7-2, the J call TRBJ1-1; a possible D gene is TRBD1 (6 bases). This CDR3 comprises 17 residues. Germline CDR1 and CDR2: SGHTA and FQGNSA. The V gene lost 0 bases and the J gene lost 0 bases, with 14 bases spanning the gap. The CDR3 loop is CASSLAMGGRVNTEAFF. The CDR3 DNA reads TGTGCCAGCAGCTTAGCGATGGGGGGCAGGGTGAACACTGAAGCTTTCTTT.

The CDR3 bases are TGTGCCAGCCGTGAGAGCGGCGGACAAGAGACCCAGTACTTC. Translated: CASRESGGQETQYF. The chain has TRBV28 and TRBJ2-5, with D tentatively TRBD2 (5 bases). Deletions cut 8 bases from V and 2 bases from J, with 15 bases between. CDR1 MDHEN and CDR2 SYDVKM come from the germline V gene. CDR3 length equals 14 residues.

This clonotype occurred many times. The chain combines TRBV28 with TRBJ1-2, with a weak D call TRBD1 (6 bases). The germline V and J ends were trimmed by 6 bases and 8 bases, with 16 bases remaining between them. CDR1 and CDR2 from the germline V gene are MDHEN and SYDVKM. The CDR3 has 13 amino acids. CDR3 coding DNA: TGTGCCAGCAGCTCGGGACAAAAAAGGGGCTACACCTTC. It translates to CASSSGQKRGYTF.

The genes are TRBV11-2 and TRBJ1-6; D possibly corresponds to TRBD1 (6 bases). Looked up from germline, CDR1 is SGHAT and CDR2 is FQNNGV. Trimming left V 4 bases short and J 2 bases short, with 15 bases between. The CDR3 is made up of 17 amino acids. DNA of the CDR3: TGTGCCAGCAGCTCGGATAAACAGGGAACCTATAATTCACCCCTCCACTTT. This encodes CASSSDKQGTYNSPLHF.

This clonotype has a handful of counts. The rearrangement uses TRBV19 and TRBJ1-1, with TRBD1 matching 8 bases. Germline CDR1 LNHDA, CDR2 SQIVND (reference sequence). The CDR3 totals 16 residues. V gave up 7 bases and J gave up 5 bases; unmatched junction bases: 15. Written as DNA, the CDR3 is TGTGCCAGTATCTCCTGGACAGGGAGGGGAAGAACTGAAGCTTTCTTT. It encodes CASISWTGRGRTEAFF.

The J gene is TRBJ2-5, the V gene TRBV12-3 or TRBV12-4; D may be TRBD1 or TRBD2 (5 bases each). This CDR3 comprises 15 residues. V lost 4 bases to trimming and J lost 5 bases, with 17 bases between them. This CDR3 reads CASSSNGAEMETQYF. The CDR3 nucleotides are TGTGCCAGCAGTTCCAACGGGGCTGAGATGGAGACCCAGTACTTC.

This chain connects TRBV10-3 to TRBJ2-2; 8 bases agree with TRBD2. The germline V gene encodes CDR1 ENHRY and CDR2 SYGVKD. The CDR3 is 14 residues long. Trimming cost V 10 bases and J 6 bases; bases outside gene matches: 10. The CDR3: CATQGLAEAGELFF. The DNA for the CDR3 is TGTGCCACCCAAGGACTAGCCGAGGCCGGGGAGCTGTTTTTT.

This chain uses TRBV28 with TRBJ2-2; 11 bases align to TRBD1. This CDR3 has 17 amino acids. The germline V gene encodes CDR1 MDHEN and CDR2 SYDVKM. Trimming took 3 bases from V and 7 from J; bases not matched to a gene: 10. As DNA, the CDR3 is TGTGCCAGCAGTTTGATCGGACAGGGGGCGCAGATCGGGGAGCTGTTTTTT. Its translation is CASSLIGQGAQIGELFF.

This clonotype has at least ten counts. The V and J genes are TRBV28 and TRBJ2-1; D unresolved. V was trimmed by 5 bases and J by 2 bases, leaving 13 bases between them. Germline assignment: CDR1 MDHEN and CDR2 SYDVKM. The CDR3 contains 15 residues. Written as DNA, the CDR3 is TGTGCCAGCAGTGCCCAACCGGCAGCCTACAATGAGCAGTTCTTC. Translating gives CASSAQPAAYNEQFF.

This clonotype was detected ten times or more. The CDR3, as DNA: TGTGCCAGCAGCCCGGAGACCTTTCGCGAGCAGTACTTC. Residues: CASSPETFREQYF. The chain couples TRBV7-6 to TRBJ2-7; D is undetermined. Germline V gene lookup returns CDR1 SGHVS and CDR2 FNYEAQ. V dropped 5 bases and J dropped 6 bases, with 14 bases sitting between them. The CDR3 spans 13 residues. Variable domain in full (rest from reference TRBV7-6 and TRBJ2-7): GAGVSQSPRYKVTKRGQDVALRCDPISGHVSLYWYRQALGQGPEFLTYFNYEAQQDKSGLPNDRFSAERPEGSISTLTIQRTEQRDSAMYRCASSPETFREQYFGPGTRLTVT.

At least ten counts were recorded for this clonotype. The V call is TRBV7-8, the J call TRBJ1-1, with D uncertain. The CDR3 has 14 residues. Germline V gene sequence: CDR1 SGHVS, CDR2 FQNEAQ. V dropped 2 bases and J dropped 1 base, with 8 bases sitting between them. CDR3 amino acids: CASSLYGRNTEAFF. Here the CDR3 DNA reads TGTGCCAGCAGCTTATATGGGAGGAACACTGAAGCTTTCTTT.

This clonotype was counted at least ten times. For the CDR3, the DNA is TGTGCCAGCAGCTTTGACAGGGGGCAAGAGACCCAGTACTTC. Translated, it gives CASSFDRGQETQYF. The chain links TRBV7-2 to TRBJ2-5; 9 bases match TRBD1. Germline CDR1 and CDR2: SGHTA and FQGNSA. V dropped 3 bases and J dropped 2; count of bases not matched to a gene: 1. The CDR3 consists of 14 residues.

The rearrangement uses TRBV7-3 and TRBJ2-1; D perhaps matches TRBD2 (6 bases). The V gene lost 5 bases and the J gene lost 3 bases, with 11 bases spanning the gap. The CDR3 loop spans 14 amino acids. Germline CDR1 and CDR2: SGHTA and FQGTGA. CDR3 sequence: CASSPRLGYNEQFF. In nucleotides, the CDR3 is TGTGCCAGCAGCCCACGACTAGGCTACAATGAGCAGTTCTTC.

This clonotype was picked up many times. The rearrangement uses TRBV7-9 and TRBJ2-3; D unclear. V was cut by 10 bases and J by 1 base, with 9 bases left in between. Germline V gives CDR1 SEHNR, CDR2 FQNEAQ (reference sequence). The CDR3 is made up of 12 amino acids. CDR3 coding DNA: TGTGCCATCGGTGGGGGCACAGATACGCAGTATTTT. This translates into CAIGGGTDTQYF.